These T cell receptor beta chains were read from a single sample in a study of T-cell reconstitution after alpha-beta-depleted transplantation in children. TCRdb called the PCR reads again in MiXCR, with one record for every CDR3 protein. This sample yields 150,000 to 250,000 distinct CDR3 sequences, of which roughly 6.3% are seen a single time; roughly 4.8% belongs to the top ten. Sequencing was performed on PBMCs, taken before TCRalphabeta/CD19-depleted stem cell transplant. Every receptor here comes from a girl under three years old with combined immunodeficiency, due to receive a stem cell transplant. The CDR3 runs from the conserved cysteine through the conserved F or W. A D gene is named only where the DNA matches it firmly. A row's size may be missing; if present it is once, few, many or a size class.

j_call | v_call | d_call | clone_size | cdr3_nt | cdr3_aa
TRBJ2-6 | TRBV7-2 | NA | many | TGTGCCAGCAACAGAGGGTTGGGGTATGGGGCCAACGTCCTGACTTTC | CASNRGLGYGANVLTF
TRBJ2-1 | TRBV3-1 | TRBD2 | NA | TGTGCCAGCAGCCTCTCTAGCGGGGGAGCCCTGAATGAGCAGTTCTTC | CASSLSSGGALNEQFF
TRBJ1-5 | TRBV28 | TRBD1 | many | TGTGCCAGCAGTTTATACAGGGGCAGCAATCAGCCCCAGCATTTT | CASSLYRGSNQPQHF
TRBJ1-2 | TRBV7-2 | NA | many | TGTGCCAGCAGCTTAACACCCGCAGGGCAGAACTATGGCTACACCTTC | CASSLTPAGQNYGYTF
TRBJ2-5 | TRBV7-2 | TRBD2 | many | TGTGCCAGCAGCTTAGGACTAGCGGAACCACAAGAGACCCAGTACTTC | CASSLGLAEPQETQYF
TRBJ1-5 | TRBV28 | NA | many | TGTGCCAGCAGTTTATTGGGCAGGGGATTCAATCAGCCCCAGCATTTT | CASSLLGRGFNQPQHF
TRBJ1-6 | TRBV27 | TRBD1 | many | TGTGCCAGCAGTTTCGGACAGGGTACAACCTATAATTCACCCCTCCACTTT | CASSFGQGTTYNSPLHF
TRBJ2-2 | TRBV29-1 | NA | many | TGCAGCGCGAACAGGGAGTGGCCCGGGGAGCTGTTTTTT | CSANREWPGELFF
TRBJ1-1 | TRBV5-5 | NA | many | TGTGCCAGCAGCCATTGGACAGCCGAAGCTTTCTTT | CASSHWTAEAFF
TRBJ2-3 | TRBV7-6 | TRBD2 | many | TGTGCCAGCAGCGAACTAGCGTACCTCAATACGCAGTATTTT | CASSELAYLNTQYF
TRBJ2-3 | TRBV28 | NA | many | TGTGCCAGCAGTTTGGGGGCGATTAGCACAGATACGCAGTATTTT | CASSLGAISTDTQYF
TRBJ2-7 | TRBV12-3/TRBV12-4 | NA | many | TGTGCCAGCAGTTTAGTCCCCGACAGAACCGAGCAGTACTTC | CASSLVPDRTEQYF
TRBJ2-2 | TRBV7-9 | TRBD1 | many | TGTGCCAGCAGCCCCGGGACAGGGGGCACCGGGGAGCTGTTTTTT | CASSPGTGGTGELFF
TRBJ2-1 | TRBV3-1 | TRBD2 | many | TGTGCCAGCAGCCAAGGAGGGCGGGAGAGTGAGCAGTTCTTC | CASSQGGRESEQFF
TRBJ1-4 | TRBV28 | NA | many | TGTGCCAGCAGTGGGGATACTTGGGAAAAACTGTTTTTT | CASSGDTWEKLFF
TRBJ1-2 | TRBV6-2/TRBV6-3 | NA | NA | TGTGCCAGCAGTTCCACGCACACTTCTAACTATGGCTACACCTTC | CASSSTHTSNYGYTF
TRBJ1-1 | TRBV5-1 | NA | many | TGCGCCAGCAGCGGCCCGTTGAACACTGAAGCTTTCTTT | CASSGPLNTEAFF
TRBJ2-3 | TRBV7-3 | TRBD2 | NA | TGTGCCAGCAGCTTACTAGCGGGGGCCCCCACAGATACGCAGTATTTT | CASSLLAGAPTDTQYF
TRBJ1-1 | TRBV11-2 | NA | many | TGTGCCAGCAGCTTAGTCCCACGGAACACTGAAGCTTTCTTT | CASSLVPRNTEAFF
TRBJ2-1 | TRBV4-3 | NA | many | TGCGCCAGCAGCCAAGGGCGGTCGCGCTCCTACAATGAGCAGTTCTTC | CASSQGRSRSYNEQFF
TRBJ2-7 | TRBV27 | TRBD2 | many | TGTGCCAGCAGCCCTAGCGGGGGGCTTTACGAGCAGTACTTC | CASSPSGGLYEQYF
TRBJ2-5 | TRBV7-3 | TRBD2 | many | TGTGCCAGCAGCTTATCGTCGGGAGGGCAGGAGACCCAGTACTTC | CASSLSSGGQETQYF
TRBJ2-3 | TRBV6-5 | NA | many | TGTGCCAGCAGTTACTCTTCGCGGTCGAGCACAGATACGCAGTATTTT | CASSYSSRSSTDTQYF
TRBJ1-5 | TRBV7-6 | NA | few | TGTGCCAGCAGTCCCGGTCCCTACCGGAGTCAGCCCCAGCATTTT | CASSPGPYRSQPQHF
TRBJ2-1 | TRBV20-1 | TRBD2 | many | TGCAGTGCCTCGGGACTAGCGTTGAATGAGCAGTTCTTC | CSASGLALNEQFF
TRBJ2-3 | TRBV28 | NA | many | TGTGCCAGCAGCCTACCAAGACTAGGACACTTGTTT | CASSLPRLGHLF
TRBJ2-1 | TRBV4-1 | NA | NA | TGCGCCAGCAGCCAAGTGGCAGGGGTTCCTTACAATGAGCAGTTCTTC | CASSQVAGVPYNEQFF
TRBJ2-1 | TRBV2 | TRBD2 | many | TGTGCCAGCAGTGACGGCCTAGCGGGGTACAATGAGCAGTTCTTC | CASSDGLAGYNEQFF
TRBJ1-3 | TRBV29-1 | NA | many | TGCAGCGTTCCACAGGGAAACACCATATATTTT | CSVPQGNTIYF
TRBJ1-6 | TRBV28 | NA | many | TGTGCCAGCAGTTTAAGGGTATCAAATTCACCCCTCCACTTT | CASSLRVSNSPLHF
TRBJ2-5 | TRBV3-1 | NA | many | TGTGCCAGCAGCCGACACCAAGAGACCCAGTACTTC | CASSRHQETQYF
TRBJ2-1 | TRBV2 | TRBD2 | NA | TGTGCCAGCAGTTTAGCGGGAGCGAAGGATGAGCAGTTCTTC | CASSLAGAKDEQFF
TRBJ2-2 | TRBV4-1 | TRBD2 | many | TGCGCCAGCAGCCAAGGCCAGGGACTAGAGACCGGGGAGCTGTTTTTT | CASSQGQGLETGELFF
TRBJ2-5 | TRBV12-5 | NA | many | TGTGCTAGTGCCTTCACAGGATTCCAACAAGAGACCCAGTACTTC | CASAFTGFQQETQYF
TRBJ2-2 | TRBV7-8 | TRBD2 | many | TGTGCCAGCAGCTCCTTAGCGGGGGTAGGCACCGGGGAGCTGTTTTTT | CASSSLAGVGTGELFF
TRBJ2-7 | TRBV12-3/TRBV12-4 | NA | many | TGTGCCAGCAGTTTAAATGGACTAACCACCTACGAGCAGTACTTC | CASSLNGLTTYEQYF
TRBJ1-3 | TRBV7-6 | NA | many | TGTGCCAGCAGCTTAGAGCGAGCACCCTCTGGAAACACCATATATTTT | CASSLERAPSGNTIYF
TRBJ2-1 | TRBV4-1 | TRBD2 | NA | TGCGCCAGCAGCCAAGAATTGGGAAGCGGGAGGGCCGAAAATGAGCAGTTCTTC | CASSQELGSGRAENEQFF
TRBJ2-5 | TRBV25-1 | TRBD2 | many | TGTGCCAGCAGGCTAGCGGGAGGGGAGACCCAGTACTTC | CASRLAGGETQYF
TRBJ2-7 | TRBV27 | NA | many | TGTGCCAGCAGTTTCCACGGGAACGAGCAGTACTTC | CASSFHGNEQYF
TRBJ1-2 | TRBV29-1 | TRBD1 | many | TGCAGCGTTGGAGGACAGGACACCTATGGCTACACCTTC | CSVGGQDTYGYTF
TRBJ2-1 | TRBV27 | NA | many | TGTGCCAGCAGTTTCGGATATGGAGGGCCGTTAGGTGAGCAGTTCTTC | CASSFGYGGPLGEQFF
TRBJ2-3 | TRBV12-3/TRBV12-4 | TRBD1 | many | TGTGCCAGCAGTTTGACAGGGGCGTACGCTACAGATACGCAGTATTTT | CASSLTGAYATDTQYF
TRBJ2-3 | TRBV20-1 | NA | NA | TGCTGTGCTAGTTGGACTACAACAGCTTTAAGCACAGATACGCAGTATTTT | CCASWTTTALSTDTQYF
TRBJ2-1 | TRBV28 | NA | many | TGTGCCAGCAGTTTGGTCCTCGGGACCGGGCATGAGCAGTTCTTC | CASSLVLGTGHEQFF
TRBJ2-3 | TRBV11-2 | TRBD2 | many | TGTGCCAGCAGCCTCTCGGTCATACTAGCGGGAGACACAGATACGCAGTATTTT | CASSLSVILAGDTDTQYF